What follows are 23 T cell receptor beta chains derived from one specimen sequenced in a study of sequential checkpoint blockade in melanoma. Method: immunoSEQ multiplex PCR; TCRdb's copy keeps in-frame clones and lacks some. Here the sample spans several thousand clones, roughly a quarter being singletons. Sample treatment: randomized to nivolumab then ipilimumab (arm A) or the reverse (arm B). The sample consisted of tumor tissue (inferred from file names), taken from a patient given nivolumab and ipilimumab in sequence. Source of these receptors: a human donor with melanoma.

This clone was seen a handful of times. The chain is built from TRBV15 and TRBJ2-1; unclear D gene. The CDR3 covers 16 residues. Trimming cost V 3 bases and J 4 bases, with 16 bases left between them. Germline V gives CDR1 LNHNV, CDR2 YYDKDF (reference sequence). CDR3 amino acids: CATSRHAGGGYNEQFF. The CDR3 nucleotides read TGTGCCACCAGCAGGCACGCTGGCGGTGGTTACAATGAGCAGTTCTTC.

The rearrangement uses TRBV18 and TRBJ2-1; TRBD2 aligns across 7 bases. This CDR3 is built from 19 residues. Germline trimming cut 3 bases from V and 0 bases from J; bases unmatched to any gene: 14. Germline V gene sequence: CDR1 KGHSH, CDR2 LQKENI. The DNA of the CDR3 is TGTGCCAGCTCACCCATATCCAGGGTAGCGGGCCTCTCCTACAATGAGCAGTTCTTC. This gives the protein CASSPISRVAGLSYNEQFF.

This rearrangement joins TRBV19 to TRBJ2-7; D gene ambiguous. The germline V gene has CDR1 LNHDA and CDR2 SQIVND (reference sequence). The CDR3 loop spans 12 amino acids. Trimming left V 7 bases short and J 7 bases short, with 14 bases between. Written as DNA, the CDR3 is TGTGCCAGTATACGAGCTAGAGATGAGCAGTACGTC. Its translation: CASIRARDEQYV.

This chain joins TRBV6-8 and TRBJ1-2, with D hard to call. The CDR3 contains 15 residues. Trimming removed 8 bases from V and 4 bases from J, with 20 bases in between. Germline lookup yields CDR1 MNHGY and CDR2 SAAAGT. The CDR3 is CASLVDGGSFYGYTF. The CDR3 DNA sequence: TGTGCCAGCCTCGTTGACGGAGGATCCTTCTATGGCTACACCTTC.

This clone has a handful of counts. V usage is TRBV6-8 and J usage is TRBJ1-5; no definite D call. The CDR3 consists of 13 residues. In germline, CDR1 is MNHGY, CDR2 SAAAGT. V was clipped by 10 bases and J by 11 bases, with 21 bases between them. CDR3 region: CAISLNGINAQHF. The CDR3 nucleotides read TGTGCCATCAGCCTTAACGGGATAAACGCCCAGCATTTT.

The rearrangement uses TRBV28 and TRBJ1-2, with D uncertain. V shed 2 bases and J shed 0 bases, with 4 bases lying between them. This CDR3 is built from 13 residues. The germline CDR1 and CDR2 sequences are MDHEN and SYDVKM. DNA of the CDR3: TGTGCCAGCAGTTTACCCACTAACTATGGCTACACCTTC. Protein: CASSLPTNYGYTF.

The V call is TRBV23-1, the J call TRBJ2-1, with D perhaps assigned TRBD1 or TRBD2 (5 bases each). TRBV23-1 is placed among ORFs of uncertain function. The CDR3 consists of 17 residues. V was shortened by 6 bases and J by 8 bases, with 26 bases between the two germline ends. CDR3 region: CASSQDLRGGLKDEQFF. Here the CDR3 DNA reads TGCGCCAGCAGCCAAGACCTCCGGGGCGGACTGAAGGATGAGCAGTTCTTC.

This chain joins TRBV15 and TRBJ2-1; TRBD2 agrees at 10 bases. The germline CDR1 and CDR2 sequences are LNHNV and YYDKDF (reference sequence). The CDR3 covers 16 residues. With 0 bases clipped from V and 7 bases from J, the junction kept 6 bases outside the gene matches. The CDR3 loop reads CATSRERASGRNEQFF. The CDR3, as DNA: TGTGCCACCAGCAGAGAGCGAGCTAGCGGGAGAAATGAGCAGTTCTTC. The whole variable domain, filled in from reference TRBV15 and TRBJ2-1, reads DAMVIQNPRYQVTQFGKPVTLSCSQTLNHNVMYWYQQKSSQAPKLLFHYYDKDFNNEADTPDNFQSRRPNTSFCFLDIRSPGLGDTAMYLCATSRERASGRNEQFFGPGTRLTVL.

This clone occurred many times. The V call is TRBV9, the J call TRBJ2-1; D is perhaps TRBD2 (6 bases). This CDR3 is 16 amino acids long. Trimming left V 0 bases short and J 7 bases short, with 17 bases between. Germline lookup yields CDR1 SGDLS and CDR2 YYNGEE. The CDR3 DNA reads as TGTGCCAGCAGCGTAGCTCTAGACGGGGGATGGAATGAGCAGTTCTTC. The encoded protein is CASSVALDGGWNEQFF.

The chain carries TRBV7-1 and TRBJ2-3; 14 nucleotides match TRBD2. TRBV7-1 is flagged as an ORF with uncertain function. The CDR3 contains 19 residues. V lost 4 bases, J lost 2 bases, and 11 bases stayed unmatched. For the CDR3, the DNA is TGTGCCAGCAGCTTAATTGGGGGACTAGCGGGAGTTGACACAGATACGCAGTATTTT. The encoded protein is CASSLIGGLAGVDTDTQYF.

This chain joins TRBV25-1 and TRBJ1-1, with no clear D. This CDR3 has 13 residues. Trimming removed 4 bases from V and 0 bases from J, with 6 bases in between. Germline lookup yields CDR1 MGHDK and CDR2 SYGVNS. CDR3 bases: TGTGCCAGCAGTGTGGCCGTGAACACTGAAGCTTTCTTT. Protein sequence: CASSVAVNTEAFF.

CDR3 in amino acids: CASSFRGETQYF. The CDR3 nucleotides read TGTGCCAGCAGTTTCAGGGGGGAGACCCAGTACTTC. V and J are TRBV28 and TRBJ2-5; TRBD1 agrees at 7 bases. The J segment lost 5 bases and the V segment lost 3 bases, leaving 0 bases of the junction unmatched. The CDR3 contains 12 residues. Germline CDR1 and CDR2: MDHEN and SYDVKM. Combining the CDR3 with reference TRBV28 and TRBJ2-5 gives the whole variable domain DVKVTQSSRYLVKRTGEKVFLECVQDMDHENMFWYRQDPGLGLRLIYFSYDVKMKEKGDIPEGYSVSREKKERFSLILESASTNQTSMYLCASSFRGETQYFGPGTRLLVL.

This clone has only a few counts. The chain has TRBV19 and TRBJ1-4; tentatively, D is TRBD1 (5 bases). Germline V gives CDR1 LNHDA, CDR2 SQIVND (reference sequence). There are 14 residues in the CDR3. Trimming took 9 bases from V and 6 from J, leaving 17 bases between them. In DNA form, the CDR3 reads TGTGCCAGACCCCATCGTGGGGCGGATGAAAAACTGTTTTTT. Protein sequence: CARPHRGADEKLFF.

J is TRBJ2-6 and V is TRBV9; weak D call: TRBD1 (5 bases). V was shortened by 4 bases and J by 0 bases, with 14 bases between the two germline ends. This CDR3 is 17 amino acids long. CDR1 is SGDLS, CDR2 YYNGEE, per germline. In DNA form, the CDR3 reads TGTGCCAGCAGCTTCCCCCTCGACAGCTCTGGGGCCAACGTCCTGACTTTC. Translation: CASSFPLDSSGANVLTF.

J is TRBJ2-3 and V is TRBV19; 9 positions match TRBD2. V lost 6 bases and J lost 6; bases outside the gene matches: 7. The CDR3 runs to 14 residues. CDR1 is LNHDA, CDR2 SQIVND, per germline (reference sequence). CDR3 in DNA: TGTGCCAGTAGCGCGGGGGGGCCGGCGGATACGCAGTATTTT. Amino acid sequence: CASSAGGPADTQYF.

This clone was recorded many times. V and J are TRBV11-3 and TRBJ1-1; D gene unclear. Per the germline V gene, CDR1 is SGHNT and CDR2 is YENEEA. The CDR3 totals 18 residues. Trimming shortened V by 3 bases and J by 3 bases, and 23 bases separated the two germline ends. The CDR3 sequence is CASSLELGAQHGDTEAFF. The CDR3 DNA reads TGTGCCAGCAGCTTGGAATTGGGAGCCCAACATGGGGACACTGAAGCTTTCTTT.

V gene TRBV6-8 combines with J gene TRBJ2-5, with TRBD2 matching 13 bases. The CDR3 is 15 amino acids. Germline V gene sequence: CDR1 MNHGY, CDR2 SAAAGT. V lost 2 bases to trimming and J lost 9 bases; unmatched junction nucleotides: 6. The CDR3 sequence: CASSYGRTSGSSQYF. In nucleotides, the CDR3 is TGTGCCAGCAGTTACGGACGGACTAGCGGGAGCTCCCAGTACTTC.

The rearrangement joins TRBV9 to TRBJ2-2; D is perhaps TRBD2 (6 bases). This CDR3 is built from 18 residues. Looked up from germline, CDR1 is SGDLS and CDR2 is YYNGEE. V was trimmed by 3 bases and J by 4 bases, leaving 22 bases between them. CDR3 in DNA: TGTGCCAGCAGCGACCCCCCCGGTGGGAGGACGATCACCGGGGAGCTGTTTTTT. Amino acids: CASSDPPGGRTITGELFF.

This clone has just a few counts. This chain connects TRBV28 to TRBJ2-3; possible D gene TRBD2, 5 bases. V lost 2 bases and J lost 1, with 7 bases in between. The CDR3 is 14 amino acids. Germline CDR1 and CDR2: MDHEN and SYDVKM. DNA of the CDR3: TGTGCCAGCAGTTTACGGACTCGCACAGATACGCAGTATTTT. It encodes CASSLRTRTDTQYF.

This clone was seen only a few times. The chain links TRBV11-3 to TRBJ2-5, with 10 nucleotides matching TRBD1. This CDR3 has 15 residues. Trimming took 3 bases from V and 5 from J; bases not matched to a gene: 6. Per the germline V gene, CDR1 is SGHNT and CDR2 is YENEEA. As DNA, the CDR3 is TGTGCCAGCAGCTTGGGACAGGGGCAGAAGGAGACCCAGTACTTC. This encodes CASSLGQGQKETQYF. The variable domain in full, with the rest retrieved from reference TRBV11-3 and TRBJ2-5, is EAGVVQSPRYKIIEKKQPVAFWCNPISGHNTLYWYLQNLGQGPELLIRYENEEAVDDSQLPKDRFSAERLKGVDSTLKIQPAELGDSAVYLCASSLGQGQKETQYFGPGTRLLVL.

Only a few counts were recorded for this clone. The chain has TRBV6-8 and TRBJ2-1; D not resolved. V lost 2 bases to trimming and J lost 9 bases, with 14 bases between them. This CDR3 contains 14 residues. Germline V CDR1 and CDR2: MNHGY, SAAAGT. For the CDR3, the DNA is TGTGCCAGCAGTTACGACGAGAAGGTCTCTGAGCAGTTCTTC. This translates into CASSYDEKVSEQFF.

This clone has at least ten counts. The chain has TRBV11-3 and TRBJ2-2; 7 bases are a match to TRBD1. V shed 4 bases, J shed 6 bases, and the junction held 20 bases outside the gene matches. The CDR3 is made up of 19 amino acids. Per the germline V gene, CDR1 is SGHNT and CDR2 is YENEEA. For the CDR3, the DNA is TGTGCCAGCAGCTCCCTTATGGTGGGCGACAGGGTGTCTTCCGGGGAGCTGTTTTTT. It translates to CASSSLMVGDRVSSGELFF. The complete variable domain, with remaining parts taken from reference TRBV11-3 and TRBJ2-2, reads EAGVVQSPRYKIIEKKQPVAFWCNPISGHNTLYWYLQNLGQGPELLIRYENEEAVDDSQLPKDRFSAERLKGVDSTLKIQPAELGDSAVYLCASSSLMVGDRVSSGELFFGEGSRLTVL.

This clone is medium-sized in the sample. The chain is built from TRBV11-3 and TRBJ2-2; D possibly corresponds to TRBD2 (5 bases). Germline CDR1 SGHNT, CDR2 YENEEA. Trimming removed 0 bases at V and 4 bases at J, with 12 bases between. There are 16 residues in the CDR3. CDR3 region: CASSLDIAGSTGELFF. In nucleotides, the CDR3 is TGTGCCAGCAGCTTAGATATTGCGGGTTCCACCGGGGAGCTGTTTTTT.